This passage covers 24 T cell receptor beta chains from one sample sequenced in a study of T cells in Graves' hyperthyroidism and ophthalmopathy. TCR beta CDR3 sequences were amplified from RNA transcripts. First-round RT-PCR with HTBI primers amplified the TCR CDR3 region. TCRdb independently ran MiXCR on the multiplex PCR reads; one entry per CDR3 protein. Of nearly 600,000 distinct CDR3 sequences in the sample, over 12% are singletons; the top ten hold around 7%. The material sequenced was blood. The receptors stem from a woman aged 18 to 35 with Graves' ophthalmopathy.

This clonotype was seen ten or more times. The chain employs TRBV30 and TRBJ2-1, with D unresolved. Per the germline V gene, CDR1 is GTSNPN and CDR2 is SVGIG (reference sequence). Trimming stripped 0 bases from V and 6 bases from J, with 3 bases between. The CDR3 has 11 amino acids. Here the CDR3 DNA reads TGTGCCTGGAGTGTCCTCAATGAGCAGTTCTTC. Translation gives CAWSVLNEQFF.

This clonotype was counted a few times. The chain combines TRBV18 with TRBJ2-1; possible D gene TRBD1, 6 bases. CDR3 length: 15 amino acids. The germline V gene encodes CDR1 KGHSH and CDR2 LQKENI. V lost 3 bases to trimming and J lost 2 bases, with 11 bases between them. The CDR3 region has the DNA TGTGCCAGCTCACCCTCGGCAGGGGCCTACAATGAGCAGTTCTTC. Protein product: CASSPSAGAYNEQFF.

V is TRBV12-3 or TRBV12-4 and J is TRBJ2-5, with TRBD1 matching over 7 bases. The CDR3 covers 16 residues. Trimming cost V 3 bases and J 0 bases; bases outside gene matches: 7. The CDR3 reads CASSFTGVLYQETQYF. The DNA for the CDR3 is TGTGCCAGCAGTTTCACAGGGGTCCTGTACCAAGAGACCCAGTACTTC.

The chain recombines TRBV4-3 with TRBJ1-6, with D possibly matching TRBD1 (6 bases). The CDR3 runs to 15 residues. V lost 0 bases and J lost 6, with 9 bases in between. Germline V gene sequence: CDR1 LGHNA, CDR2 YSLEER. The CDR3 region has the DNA TGCGCCAGCAGCCAAGAACAAGGGGGTAATTCACCCCTCCACTTT. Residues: CASSQEQGGNSPLHF.

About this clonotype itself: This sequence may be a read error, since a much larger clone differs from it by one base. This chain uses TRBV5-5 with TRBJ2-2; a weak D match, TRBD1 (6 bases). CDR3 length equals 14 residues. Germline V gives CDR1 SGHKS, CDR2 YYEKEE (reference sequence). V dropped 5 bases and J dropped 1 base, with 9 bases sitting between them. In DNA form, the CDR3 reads TGTGCCAGCAGTGGACAGAAGAACACCGGGGAGCTGTTTTTT. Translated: CASSGQKNTGELFF.

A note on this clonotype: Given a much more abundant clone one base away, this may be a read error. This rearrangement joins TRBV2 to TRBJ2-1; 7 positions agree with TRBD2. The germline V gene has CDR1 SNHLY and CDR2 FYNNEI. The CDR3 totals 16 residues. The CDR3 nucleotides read TGTGCCAGCAGTTTAGCCGGGACTACCACGGGGAATGAGCAGCTCTTC. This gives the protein CASSLAGTTTGNEQLF.

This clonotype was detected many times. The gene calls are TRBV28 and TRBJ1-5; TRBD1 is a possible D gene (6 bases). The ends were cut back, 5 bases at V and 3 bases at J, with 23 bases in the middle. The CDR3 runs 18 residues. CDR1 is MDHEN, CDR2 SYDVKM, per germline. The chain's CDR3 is CASSHREYRVISNQPQHF. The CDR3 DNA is TGTGCCAGCAGTCATCGGGAATACAGGGTCATTTCCAATCAGCCCCAGCATTTT. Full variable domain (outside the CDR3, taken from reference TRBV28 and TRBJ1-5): DVKVTQSSRYLVKRTGEKVFLECVQDMDHENMFWYRQDPGLGLRLIYFSYDVKMKEKGDIPEGYSVSREKKERFSLILESASTNQTSMYLCASSHREYRVISNQPQHFGDGTRLSIL.

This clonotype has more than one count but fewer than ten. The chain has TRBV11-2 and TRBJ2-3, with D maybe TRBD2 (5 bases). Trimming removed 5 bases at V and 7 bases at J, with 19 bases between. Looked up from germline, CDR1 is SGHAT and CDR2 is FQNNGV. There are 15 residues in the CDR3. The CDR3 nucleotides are TGTGCCAGCAGCAACCCCGGGAATTTGGTAAATACGCAGTATTTT. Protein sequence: CASSNPGNLVNTQYF. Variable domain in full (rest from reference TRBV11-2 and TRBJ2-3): EAGVAQSPRYKIIEKRQSVAFWCNPISGHATLYWYQQILGQGPKLLIQFQNNGVVDDSQLPKDRFSAERLKGVDSTLKIQPAKLEDSAVYLCASSNPGNLVNTQYFGPGTRLTVL.

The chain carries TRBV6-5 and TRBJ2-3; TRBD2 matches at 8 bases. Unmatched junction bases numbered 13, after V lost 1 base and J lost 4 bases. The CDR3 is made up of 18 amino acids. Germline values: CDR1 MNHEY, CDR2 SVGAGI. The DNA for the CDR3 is TGTGCCAGCAGTTACTACAGTAGCGGGAAGGGGGGGGCAGATACGCAGTATTTT. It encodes CASSYYSSGKGGADTQYF.

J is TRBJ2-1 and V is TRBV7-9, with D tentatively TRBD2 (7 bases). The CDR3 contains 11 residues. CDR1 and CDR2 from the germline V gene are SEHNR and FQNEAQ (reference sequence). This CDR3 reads CARGGIHEQFF. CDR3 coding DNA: TGTGCGAGGGGGGGGATTCATGAGCAGTTCTTC. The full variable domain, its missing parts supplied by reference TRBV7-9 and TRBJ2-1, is DTGVSQNPRHKITKRGQNVTFRCDPISEHNRLYWYRQTLGQGPEFLTYFQNEAQLEKSRLLSDRFSAERPKGSFSTLEIQRTEQGDSAMYLCARGGIHEQFFGPGTRLTVL.

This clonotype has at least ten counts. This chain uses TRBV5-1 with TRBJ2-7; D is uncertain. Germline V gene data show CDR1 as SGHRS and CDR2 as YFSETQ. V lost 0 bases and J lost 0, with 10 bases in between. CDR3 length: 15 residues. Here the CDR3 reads CASSLAPGSSYEQYF. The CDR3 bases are TGCGCCAGCAGCTTGGCGCCCGGTAGCTCCTACGAGCAGTACTTC.

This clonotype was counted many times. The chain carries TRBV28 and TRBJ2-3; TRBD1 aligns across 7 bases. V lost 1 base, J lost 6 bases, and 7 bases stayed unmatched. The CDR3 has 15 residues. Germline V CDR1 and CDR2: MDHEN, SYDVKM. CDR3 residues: CASSLFAGGRDTQYF. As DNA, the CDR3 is TGTGCCAGCAGTTTATTTGCAGGGGGAAGGGATACGCAGTATTTT.

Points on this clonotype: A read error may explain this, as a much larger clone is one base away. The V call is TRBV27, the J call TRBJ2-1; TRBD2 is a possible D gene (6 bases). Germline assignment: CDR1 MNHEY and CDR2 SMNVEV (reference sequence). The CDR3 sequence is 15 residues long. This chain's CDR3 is CASSLSARGSNKQFF. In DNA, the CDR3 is TGTGCCAGCAGTTTATCCGCTCGGGGGAGCAATAAGCAGTTCTTC.

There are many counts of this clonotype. The CDR3 protein is CSAPPDTDTQYF. In nucleotides, the CDR3 is TGCAGTGCCCCACCCGACACAGATACGCAGTATTTT. The chain is built from TRBV20-1 and TRBJ2-3, with D hard to call. The V end was cut by 6 bases, the J end by 2 bases, with 9 bases between. From germline, CDR1 is DFQATT and CDR2 SNEGSKA (reference sequence). The CDR3 runs to 12 residues.

The CDR3 DNA reads TGTGCCACCAGCAGAGACCAAATTCGGGAGCAGTTCTTC. Its translation: CATSRDQIREQFF. The chain employs TRBV15 and TRBJ2-1; D is unclear. Trimming took off 0 bases at V and 10 bases at J, with 10 bases between the two ends. Germline CDR1 reads LNHNV; CDR2 reads YYDKDF (reference sequence). The CDR3 sequence is 13 residues long.

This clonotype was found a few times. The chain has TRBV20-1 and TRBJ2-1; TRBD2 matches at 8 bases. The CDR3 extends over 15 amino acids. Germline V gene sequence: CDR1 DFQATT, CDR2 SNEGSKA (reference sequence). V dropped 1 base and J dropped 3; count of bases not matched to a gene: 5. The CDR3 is CSARGEAGGYNEQFF. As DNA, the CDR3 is TGCAGTGCTAGAGGGGAGGCGGGGGGCTACAATGAGCAGTTCTTC.

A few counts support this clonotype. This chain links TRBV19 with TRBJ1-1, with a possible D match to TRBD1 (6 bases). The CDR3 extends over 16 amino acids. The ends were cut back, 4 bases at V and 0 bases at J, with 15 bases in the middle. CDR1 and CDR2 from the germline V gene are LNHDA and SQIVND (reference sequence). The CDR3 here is CASSTRDITLNTEAFF. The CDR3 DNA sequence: TGTGCCAGTAGTACCCGGGACATCACCTTGAACACTGAAGCTTTCTTT.

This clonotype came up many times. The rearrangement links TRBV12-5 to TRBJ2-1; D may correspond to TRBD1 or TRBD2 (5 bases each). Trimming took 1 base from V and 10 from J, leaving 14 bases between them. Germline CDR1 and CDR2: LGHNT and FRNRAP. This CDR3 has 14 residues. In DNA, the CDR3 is TGTGCTAGTGGTTTGGCCGGGACCCCCCGGGAGCAGTTCTTC. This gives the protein CASGLAGTPREQFF.

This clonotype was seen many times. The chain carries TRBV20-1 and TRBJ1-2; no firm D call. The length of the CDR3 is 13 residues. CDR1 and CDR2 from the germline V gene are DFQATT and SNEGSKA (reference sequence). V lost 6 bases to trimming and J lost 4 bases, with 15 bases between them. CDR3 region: CSAASGIGYGYTF. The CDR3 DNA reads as TGCAGTGCCGCCTCGGGGATAGGCTATGGCTACACCTTC.

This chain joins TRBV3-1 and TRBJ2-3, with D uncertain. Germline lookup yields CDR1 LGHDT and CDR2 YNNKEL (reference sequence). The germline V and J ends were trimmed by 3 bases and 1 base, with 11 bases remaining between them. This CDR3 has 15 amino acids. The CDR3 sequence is CASSHLSRGTDTQYF. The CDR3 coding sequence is TGTGCCAGCAGCCACCTGTCAAGGGGCACAGATACGCAGTATTTT.

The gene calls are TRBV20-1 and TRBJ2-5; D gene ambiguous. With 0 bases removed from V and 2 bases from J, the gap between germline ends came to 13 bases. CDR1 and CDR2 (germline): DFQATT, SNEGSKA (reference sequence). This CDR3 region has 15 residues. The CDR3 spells CSARDSSGFQETQYF. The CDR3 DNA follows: TGCAGTGCTAGAGATAGCTCCGGGTTTCAAGAGACCCAGTACTTC.

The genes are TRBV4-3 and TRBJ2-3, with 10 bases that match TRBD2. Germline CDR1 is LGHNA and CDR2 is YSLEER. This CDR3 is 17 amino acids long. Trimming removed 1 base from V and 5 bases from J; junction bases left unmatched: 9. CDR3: CASSQGAVAGGGDTQYF. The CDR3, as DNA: TGCGCCAGCAGCCAAGGGGCGGTAGCGGGAGGTGGAGATACGCAGTATTTT.

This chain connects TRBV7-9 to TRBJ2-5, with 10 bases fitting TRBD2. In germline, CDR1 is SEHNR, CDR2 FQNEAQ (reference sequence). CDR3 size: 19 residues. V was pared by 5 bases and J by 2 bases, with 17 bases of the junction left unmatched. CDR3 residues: CASSNSPRLAGVGQETQYF. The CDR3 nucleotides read TGTGCCAGCAGCAACTCCCCCCGCCTAGCGGGAGTGGGGCAAGAGACCCAGTACTTC.

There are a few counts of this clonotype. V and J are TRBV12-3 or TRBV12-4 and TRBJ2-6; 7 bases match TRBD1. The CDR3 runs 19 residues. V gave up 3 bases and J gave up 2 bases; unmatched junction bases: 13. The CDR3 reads CASSFPGQEPETGANVLTF. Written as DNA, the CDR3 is TGTGCCAGCAGTTTTCCAGGACAGGAACCAGAAACTGGGGCCAACGTCCTGACTTTC.